This T cell receptor beta chain was captured in a study of beta chain features in type 1 diabetes. The V end was cut by 6 bases, the J end by 1 base, with 14 bases between. Germline assignment: CDR1 LNHDA and CDR2 SQIVND (reference sequence). This CDR3 has 15 amino acids. Reverse transcription of all isolated RNA meant that expressed TCRB transcripts were sequenced. Assay used: immunoSEQ multiplex PCR; TCRdb lists only in-frame clones, some missing. The table has approximately 140,000 clones, approximately 10% seen once. Comments on this clone: Its matching antigen is unknown.

Study-wide points: Among all four CD4+ subsets, Type 1 diabetes patients had TCRB CDR3s that were moderately but significantly shorter.

The receptor was isolated from a man between 25 and 39 years old with type 1 diabetes. Sequenced material: central memory CD4+ T cells from blood. J is TRBJ2-3 and V is TRBV19; D perhaps matches TRBD1 (6 bases). CDR3 sequence reads: CASSQIGGGTDTQYF. The CDR3 nucleotides read TGTGCCAGTAGCCAGATAGGGGGAGGCACAGATACGCAGTATTTT. Complete variable domain (other parts from reference TRBV19 and TRBJ2-3): DGGITQSPKYLFRKEGQNVTLSCEQNLNHDAMYWYRQDPGQGLRLIYYSQIVNDFQKGDIAEGYSVSREKKESFPLTVTSAQKNPTAFYLCASSQIGGGTDTQYFGPGTRLTVL.